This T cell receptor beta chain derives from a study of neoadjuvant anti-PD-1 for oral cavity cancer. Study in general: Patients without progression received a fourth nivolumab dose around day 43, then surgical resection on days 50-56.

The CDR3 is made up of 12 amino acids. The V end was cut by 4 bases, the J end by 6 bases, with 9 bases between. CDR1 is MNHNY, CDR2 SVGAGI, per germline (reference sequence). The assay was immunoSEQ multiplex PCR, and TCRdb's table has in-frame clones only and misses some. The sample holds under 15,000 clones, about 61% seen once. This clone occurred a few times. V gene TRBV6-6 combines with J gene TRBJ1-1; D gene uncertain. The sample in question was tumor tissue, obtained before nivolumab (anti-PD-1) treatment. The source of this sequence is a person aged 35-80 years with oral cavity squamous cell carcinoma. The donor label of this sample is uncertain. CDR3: CASSSPGAEAFF. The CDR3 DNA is TGTGCCAGCAGTTCCCCTGGCGCTGAAGCTTTCTTT.